The next 22 T cell receptor beta chains were all read from a single sample in a study of cytomegalovirus exposure and HLA in healthy donors (dated by TCRdb to the late 2010s). Library preparation was by the immunoSEQ multiplex PCR assay. For the multiplex PCR, a mixture combining 60 forward primers for TCR Vbeta segments and 13 reverse primers for TCR Jbeta segments was used. The immuneACCESS repertoire file appears here via TCRdb, limited to in-frame rearrangements. These files lack a portion of the clones; in checked studies, under half of the deficit traces to unresolved V genes, and the cause of the others is not known. The sample table records 150,000 to 200,000 clones; about 64% of these occur just once. Less than 1.5% of the sample belongs to the ten largest clones. Sample: PBMCs. Receptor source: a man aged 50 to 59 in good health and CMV-seronegative.

V usage is TRBV28 and J usage is TRBJ1-2, with TRBD1 as a possible D gene (5 bases). V was shortened by 5 bases and J by 8 bases, with 9 bases between the two germline ends. The CDR3 length is 11 residues. CDR1 is MDHEN and CDR2 is SYDVKM in the germline V gene. CDR3: CASSGRGGYTF. CDR3 nucleotide sequence: TGTGCCAGCAGTGGTCGGGGGGGCTACACCTTC.

V usage is TRBV6-6 and J usage is TRBJ2-1, with TRBD1 matching over 9 bases. V shed 6 bases, J shed 2 bases, and the junction held 8 bases outside the gene matches. Looked up from germline, CDR1 is MNHNY and CDR2 is SVGAGI (reference sequence). The CDR3 is 16 residues long. The CDR3 spells CASSPLGQGTYNEQFF. The CDR3 DNA reads TGTGCCAGCAGCCCCTTAGGACAGGGGACCTACAATGAGCAGTTCTTC.

The J gene is TRBJ1-1, the V gene TRBV6-5; D gene ambiguous. Trimming took off 3 bases at V and 4 bases at J, with 12 bases between the two ends. CDR1 is MNHEY, CDR2 SVGAGI, per germline. The CDR3 length is 14 residues. The CDR3 reads CASSYAGKSTEAFF. CDR3 coding DNA: TGTGCCAGCAGTTATGCGGGGAAATCCACTGAAGCTTTCTTT.

The CDR3 here is CASSSVGGGGTDTQYF. The CDR3 DNA reads TGCGCCAGCAGCTCGGTCGGGGGGGGTGGCACAGATACGCAGTATTTT. This chain connects TRBV5-1 to TRBJ2-3; 8 nucleotides match TRBD2. J was trimmed by 1 base and V by 3 bases; bases with no gene match: 7. CDR1 is SGHRS and CDR2 is YFSETQ in the germline V gene. The CDR3 is 16 residues long.

This clone was seen a few times. This chain connects TRBV6-1 to TRBJ1-2; 8 bases line up with TRBD1. Germline assignment: CDR1 MNHNS and CDR2 SASEGT. The length of the CDR3 is 12 residues. J was trimmed by 6 bases and V by 8 bases; bases with no gene match: 5. Written as DNA, the CDR3 is TGTGCCAGCTCCACAGGGGGGGATGGCTACACCTTC. Amino acids: CASSTGGDGYTF.

The rearrangement uses TRBV11-1 and TRBJ2-3, with 9 bases identical to TRBD2. V trimming: 0 bases; J trimming: 4 bases; junction bases outside the gene matches: 5. The CDR3 loop spans 16 amino acids. The germline V gene has CDR1 SGHAT and CDR2 FQDESV (reference sequence). For the CDR3, the DNA is TGTGCCAGCAGCTTAGCCGGGACTAGCTCGTCAGATACGCAGTATTTT. As protein: CASSLAGTSSSDTQYF.

Only a few counts were recorded for this clone. Additional DNA sequences in this sample encode the identical CDR3. The chain uses TRBV5-1 and TRBJ2-2, with D possibly being TRBD1 (6 bases). Germline assignment: CDR1 SGHRS and CDR2 YFSETQ. The CDR3 extends over 14 amino acids. V was shortened by 3 bases and J by 1 base, with 7 bases between the two germline ends. The DNA of the CDR3 is TGCGCCAGCAGCTGGGGACAGAACACCGGGGAGCTGTTTTTT. Protein: CASSWGQNTGELFF. The complete variable domain, with remaining parts taken from reference TRBV5-1 and TRBJ2-2, reads KAGVTQTPRYLIKTRGQQVTLSCSPISGHRSVSWYQQTPGQGLQFLFEYFSETQRNKGNFPGRFSGRQFSNSRSEMNVSTLELGDSALYLCASSWGQNTGELFFGEGSRLTVL.

This sequence joins TRBV5-1 and TRBJ2-2; 8 nucleotides agree with TRBD1. V was pared by 6 bases and J by 5 bases, with 6 bases of the junction left unmatched. Germline loops: CDR1 SGHRS, CDR2 YFSETQ. The CDR3 has 14 residues. DNA of the CDR3: TGCGCCAGCAACAAGGACAGGGCAACCGGGGAGCTGTTTTTT. Its translation: CASNKDRATGELFF.

This clone was counted only a few times. The chain carries TRBV7-9 and TRBJ2-7; tentatively, D is TRBD2 (6 bases). CDR1 is SEHNR and CDR2 is FQNEAQ in the germline V gene (reference sequence). This CDR3 comprises 15 residues. The V and J ends lost 5 bases and 2 bases respectively, with 16 bases between them. In DNA form, the CDR3 reads TGTGCCAGCAGCCAGACAGCGGGCCAAACCTACGAGCAGTACTTC. This encodes CASSQTAGQTYEQYF.

The chain is built from TRBV7-9 and TRBJ1-1, with D unresolved. V lost 1 base and J lost 5, with 11 bases in between. Per germline, CDR1 SEHNR and CDR2 FQNEAQ (reference sequence). CDR3 length: 14 amino acids. In nucleotides, the CDR3 is TGTGCCAGCAGCTTAGGCAATTTCGGGACTGAAGCTTTCTTT. Protein: CASSLGNFGTEAFF.

This chain joins TRBV10-3 and TRBJ2-7; possible D gene TRBD1, 6 bases. This CDR3 has 15 residues. Germline CDR1 reads ENHRY; CDR2 reads SYGVKD. The V and J ends lost 4 bases and 2 bases respectively, with 15 bases between them. This CDR3 is CAISATDSGAYEQYF. The CDR3 DNA is TGTGCCATCAGTGCCACGGACAGCGGAGCCTACGAGCAGTACTTC.

The chain uses TRBV7-3 and TRBJ2-2; 10 bases map to TRBD2. CDR3 size: 16 residues. The germline V gene encodes CDR1 SGHTA and CDR2 FQGTGA. V trimming: 5 bases; J trimming: 1 base; junction bases outside the gene matches: 4. The CDR3 loop reads CASSPLAGENTGELFF. As DNA, the CDR3 is TGTGCCAGCAGCCCCCTAGCGGGGGAGAACACCGGGGAGCTGTTTTTT. Combining the CDR3 with reference TRBV7-3 and TRBJ2-2 gives the whole variable domain GAGVSQTPSNKVTEKGKYVELRCDPISGHTALYWYRQSLGQGPEFLIYFQGTGAADDSGLPNDRFFAVRPEGSVSTLKIQRTERGDSAVYLCASSPLAGENTGELFFGEGSRLTVL.

The chain recombines TRBV5-6 with TRBJ2-5, with 7 bases aligning to TRBD1. J lost 3 bases, V lost 2 bases, and 4 bases had no gene match. CDR1 and CDR2 (germline): SGHDT, YYEEEE. The CDR3 consists of 14 residues. The CDR3 loop is CASSFGTAEETQYF. CDR3 bases: TGTGCCAGCAGCTTTGGGACAGCAGAAGAGACCCAGTACTTC. Full variable domain (remainder filled in from reference TRBV5-6 and TRBJ2-5): DAGVTQSPTHLIKTRGQQVTLRCSPKSGHDTVSWYQQALGQGPQFIFQYYEEEERQRGNFPDRFSGHQFPNYSSELNVNALLLGDSALYLCASSFGTAEETQYFGPGTRLLVL.

J is TRBJ2-5 and V is TRBV19; possibly TRBD1 for D (6 bases). The J call is in doubt because the DNA end fits TRBJ2-7 better. Germline V gives CDR1 LNHDA, CDR2 SQIVND (reference sequence). The CDR3 consists of 13 residues. The CDR3: CASSSGVAYEQYF. Written as DNA, the CDR3 is TGTGCCAGTAGCTCAGGGGTAGCGTACGAGCAGTACTTC.

As for this clone: One end of the junction fails to match germline, which may point to a read error. At the DNA level, this CDR3 is encoded by other sequences in the same sample as well. This chain connects TRBV6-1 to TRBJ1-2; tentative D call: TRBD1 (5 bases). There are 14 residues in the CDR3. Germline V gene sequence: CDR1 MNHNS, CDR2 SASEGT. The CDR3 protein is CASSPGVANYGYTF. The CDR3 DNA follows: TGTGCCAGCAGCCCGGGGGTAGCTAACTACGGCTACACCTTC.

The chain carries TRBV4-3 and TRBJ1-2; 9 nucleotides line up with TRBD1. Per germline, CDR1 LGHNA and CDR2 YSLEER. The CDR3 has 18 amino acids. The V segment lost 1 base and the J segment 3 bases; nucleotides outside the gene matches: 12. The DNA for the CDR3 is TGCGCCAGCAGCCAAGTTGGTACAGGGGGCTTGGGACACTATGGCTACACCTTC. As protein: CASSQVGTGGLGHYGYTF.

The rearrangement joins TRBV27 to TRBJ1-6, with D perhaps TRBD1 (6 bases). In germline, CDR1 is MNHEY, CDR2 SMNVEV (reference sequence). The V end lost 5 bases, the J end lost 7 bases, and 9 bases lay between the germline ends. The CDR3 runs to 13 residues. The CDR3 DNA follows: TGTGCCAGCAGTCTAGGGGGAAATTCACCCCTCCACTTT. Its protein product is CASSLGGNSPLHF.

The CDR3 is CASSLSAPTGTGELFF. The CDR3, as DNA: TGTGCCAGCAGTTTATCGGCTCCTACGGGCACCGGGGAGCTGTTTTTT. V and J are TRBV27 and TRBJ2-2; no clear D. Germline V gives CDR1 MNHEY, CDR2 SMNVEV (reference sequence). This CDR3 is built from 16 residues. Trimming pared 0 bases from V and 4 bases from J, leaving 12 bases between.

A single count supports this clone. The chain has TRBV18 and TRBJ2-1, with TRBD2 identical over 10 bases. This CDR3 spans 15 amino acids. Germline trimming cut 3 bases from V and 4 bases from J; bases unmatched to any gene: 3. Germline loops: CDR1 KGHSH, CDR2 LQKENI. CDR3 residues: CASSPVAGGYNEQFF. The CDR3 DNA reads as TGTGCCAGCTCACCCGTAGCGGGGGGATACAATGAGCAGTTCTTC.

The chain combines TRBV6-1 with TRBJ1-1; D might be TRBD1 (5 bases). This CDR3 has 13 amino acids. CDR1 and CDR2 (germline): MNHNS, SASEGT. V shed 4 bases and J shed 7 bases, with 13 bases lying between them. The CDR3 region has the DNA TGTGCCAGCAGTGCCGTTTGGGGGGTTGAAGCTTTCTTT. Translated: CASSAVWGVEAFF.

This clone showed up just a few times. The chain uses TRBV5-1 and TRBJ2-7; tentatively, D is TRBD2 (5 bases). Germline V gene sequence: CDR1 SGHRS, CDR2 YFSETQ. This CDR3 has 13 residues. Trimming cost V 4 bases and J 6 bases, with 14 bases left between them. The CDR3 nucleotides read TGCGCCAGCAGCGGTGTAGTCAGCGGCGAGCAGTACTTC. It codes for CASSGVVSGEQYF.

The CDR3 loop is CASSSPGMNTEAFF. The DNA for the CDR3 is TGTGCCAGCAGCTCTCCGGGGATGAACACTGAAGCTTTCTTT. V gene TRBV4-2 combines with J gene TRBJ1-1; D gene ambiguous. CDR3 length: 14 amino acids. V lost 5 bases to trimming and J lost 0 bases, with 10 bases between them. Per the germline V gene, CDR1 is LGHNA and CDR2 is YNFKEQ.